This T cell receptor (beta chain) comes out of a study of regulatory T cells in long-lasting Graves disease. Study-level points and caveats: Clonotypes that were public and shared totalled about 2,500 in persistent patients versus 850 to 1,000 in new patients.

Time point specified: newly diagnosed GD, antithyroid drugs for less than 3 months. With RNA extracted from PBMCs as input, the TCR library was made. About this clonotype: What it recognizes is unknown.

CDR1 LGHNT and CDR2 FRNRAP come from the germline V gene. V lost 7 bases, J lost 5 bases, and 6 bases stayed unmatched. This CDR3 has 15 amino acids. The TCR beta library used iRepertoire HTBI primers with Arm-PCR amplification of CDR3. Each CDR3 protein gets one entry after TCRdb re-called the multiplex PCR reads with MiXCR. The sample has around 420,000 distinct CDR3 sequences, roughly 16% seen once. The rearrangement joins TRBV12-5 to TRBJ1-5; TRBD1 agrees at 12 bases. Sequenced material: peripheral blood mononuclear cells (PBMCs), taken at new diagnosis, from a patient treated with antithyroid drugs. The clonotype comes from a female donor with Graves disease. The CDR3 DNA sequence: TGTGCTAGTGTGTCCGGGACAGGGGGCGATCAGCCCCAGCATTTT. Translating it yields CASVSGTGGDQPQHF.